The following is a TCR beta chain sequence with its context. Its antigen is not identified. The data were obtained in a study of cytomegalovirus exposure and HLA in healthy donors. Findings of the study overall: TCR beta V- and J-gene trimming, according to a later analysis, was linked to a missense DCLRE1C variant. Within an earlier analysis, most TCR beta V segments proved productive either about 90% or about 30% of the time.

The PCR was carried out with 60 Vbeta primers and 13 Jbeta primers. Method: immunoSEQ multiplex PCR; TCRdb's copy keeps in-frame clones and lacks some. The sample lists about 160,000 clones, roughly four fifths seen once, with more than 1.2% in the top ten. CDR3 length equals 15 residues. Looked up from germline, CDR1 is LNHDA and CDR2 is SQIVND (reference sequence). Trimming stripped 5 bases from V and 5 bases from J, with 18 bases between. The sequenced sample was PBMCs. This receptor was taken from a man between 18 and 35 years old in good health and CMV-seronegative. The chain uses TRBV19 and TRBJ1-1; D is perhaps TRBD1 (6 bases). The CDR3 sequence is CASSPTGYQGTEAFF. The CDR3, as DNA: TGTGCCAGTAGTCCTACAGGATACCAGGGGACTGAAGCTTTCTTT.